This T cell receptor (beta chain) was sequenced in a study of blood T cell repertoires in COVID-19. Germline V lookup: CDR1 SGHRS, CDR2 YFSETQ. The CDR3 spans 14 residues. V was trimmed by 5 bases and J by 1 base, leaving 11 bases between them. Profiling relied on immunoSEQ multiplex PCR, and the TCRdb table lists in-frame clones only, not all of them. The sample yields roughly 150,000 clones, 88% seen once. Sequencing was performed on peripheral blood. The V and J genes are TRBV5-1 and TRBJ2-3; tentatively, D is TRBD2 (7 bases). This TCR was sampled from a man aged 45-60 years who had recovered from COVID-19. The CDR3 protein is CASRAGAGTDTQYF. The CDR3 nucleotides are TGCGCCAGCAGGGCGGGGGCGGGCACAGATACGCAGTATTTT.